The TCR beta chain under discussion was sequenced for a study of OX40 agonist ivuxolimab in advanced cancers. In the study overall: Prior therapy, whether anti-PD-1, anti-PD-L1 or anti-CTLA-4, was allowed, and approximately 40% had some.

Findings and limits, study-wide: Partial responders at 0.1-3.0 mg/kg showed near-lowest clonal expansion. CD4+ and CD8+ T cells in blood underwent clonal expansion by week 6 at 0.1 to 3.0 mg/kg. On average, CD8+ T cells showed a greater number of expanded clones than CD4+.

The germline CDR1 and CDR2 sequences are LNHDA and SQIVND (reference sequence). CDR3 length: 17 amino acids. V lost 5 bases and J lost 1; bases outside the gene matches: 9. Comment on this clone: Its cognate antigen is unknown.

TCRdb keeps only in-frame clones here, not all; method: immunoSEQ multiplex PCR. The table shows 92,000 or so clones, with roughly 80% occurring only once. The sequence was obtained from an adult with an advanced solid tumor such as melanoma, head and neck, liver or kidney cancer. The specimen was CD4+ or CD8+ T cells sorted from blood, collected in a trial of the OX40 agonist ivuxolimab. The genes are TRBV19 and TRBJ1-1; TRBD1 matches 11 bases. The CDR3 sequence is CASSRGQGAGRNTEAFF. CDR3 DNA: TGTGCCAGTAGTCGTGGACAGGGGGCGGGCAGGAACACTGAAGCTTTCTTT.